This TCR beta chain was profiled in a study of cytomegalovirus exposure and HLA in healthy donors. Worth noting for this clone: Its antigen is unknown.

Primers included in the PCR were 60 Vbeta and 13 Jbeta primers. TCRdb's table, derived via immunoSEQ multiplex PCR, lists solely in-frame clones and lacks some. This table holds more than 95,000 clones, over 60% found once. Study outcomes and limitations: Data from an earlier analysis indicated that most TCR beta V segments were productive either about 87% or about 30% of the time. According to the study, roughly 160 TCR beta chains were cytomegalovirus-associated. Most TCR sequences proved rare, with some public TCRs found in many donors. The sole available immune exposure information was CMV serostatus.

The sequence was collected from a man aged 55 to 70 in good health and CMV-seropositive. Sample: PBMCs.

The CDR3 reads CASSPGGQETQYF. CDR3 bases: TGTGCCAGCAGCCCTGGAGGCCAGGAGACCCAGTACTTC. The chain is built from TRBV7-9 and TRBJ2-7; perhaps TRBD2 as D (5 bases). The J call may not be correct, given that the DNA end is closer to TRBJ2-5. CDR3 length: 13 amino acids. The germline gives CDR1 SEHNR, CDR2 FQNEAQ (reference sequence).